A single count supports the clone carrying this T cell receptor (beta chain). Its antigen is not known. The data are from a study of T cell responses to AZD1222 COVID-19 vaccine. This CDR3 is built from 14 residues. The germline V gene encodes CDR1 SGHTA and CDR2 FQGNSA. V dropped 2 bases and J dropped 3 bases, with 7 bases sitting between them. Regarding the study as a whole: Repertoire sampling was restricted to post-peak T cell response timepoints. CD4 TCRs covered the whole spike, strongest at regions 160-218 and 743-854. The study identified only six AZD1222 recipients as seropositive at baseline. Females made up more of the donors, who were largely white British, and clonal diversity may have come out too low.

The method was immunoSEQ multiplex PCR; TCRdb's version includes in-frame clones alone and lacks a portion of them. The profile covers about 150,000 clones, with around 85% appearing a single time and 5.5% to 7% taken by the ten largest. This chain joins TRBV7-2 and TRBJ2-2; no clear D. The clonotype originates from an adult who had recovered from COVID-19. The sample was peripheral blood, taken after recovery from COVID-19. CDR3 nucleotide sequence: TGTGCCAGCAGCTTATCGAGTCACACCGGGGAGCTGTTTTTT. It specifies CASSLSSHTGELFF.